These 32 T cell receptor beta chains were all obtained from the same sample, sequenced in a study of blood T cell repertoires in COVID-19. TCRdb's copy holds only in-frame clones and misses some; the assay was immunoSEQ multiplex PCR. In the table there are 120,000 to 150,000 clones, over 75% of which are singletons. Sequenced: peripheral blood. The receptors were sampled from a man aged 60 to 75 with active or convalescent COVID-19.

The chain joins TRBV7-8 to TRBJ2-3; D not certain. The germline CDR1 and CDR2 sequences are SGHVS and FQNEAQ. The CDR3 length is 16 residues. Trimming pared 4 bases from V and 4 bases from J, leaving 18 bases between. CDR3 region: CASSSSRYPSADTQYF. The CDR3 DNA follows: TGTGCCAGCAGCTCGTCTAGATACCCTTCCGCAGATACGCAGTATTTT. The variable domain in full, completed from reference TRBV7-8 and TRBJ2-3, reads GAGVSQSPRYKVAKRGQDVALRCDPISGHVSLFWYQQALGQGPEFLTYFQNEAQLDKSGLPSDRFFAERPEGSVSTLKIQRTQQEDSAVYLCASSSSRYPSADTQYFGPGTRLTVL.

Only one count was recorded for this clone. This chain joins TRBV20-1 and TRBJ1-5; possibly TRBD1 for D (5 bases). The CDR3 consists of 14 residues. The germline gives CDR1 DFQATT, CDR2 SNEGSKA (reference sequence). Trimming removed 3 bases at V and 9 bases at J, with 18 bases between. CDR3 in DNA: TGCAGTGCTAGTGGTCAGGGTGCTCACGCGCCCCAGCATTTT. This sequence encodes CSASGQGAHAPQHF.

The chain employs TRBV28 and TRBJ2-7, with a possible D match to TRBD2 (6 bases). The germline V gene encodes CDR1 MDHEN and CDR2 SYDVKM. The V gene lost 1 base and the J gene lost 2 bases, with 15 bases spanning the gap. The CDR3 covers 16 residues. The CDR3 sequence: CASSLSLAVVTYEQYF. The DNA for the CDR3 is TGTGCCAGCAGTTTATCGTTAGCGGTTGTGACCTACGAGCAGTACTTC.

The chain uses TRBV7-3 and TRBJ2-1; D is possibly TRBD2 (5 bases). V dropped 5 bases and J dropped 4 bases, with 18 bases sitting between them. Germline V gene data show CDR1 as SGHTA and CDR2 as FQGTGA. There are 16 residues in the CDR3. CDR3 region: CASSPGTSPPYNEQFF. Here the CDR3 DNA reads TGTGCCAGCAGCCCGGGAACGTCCCCCCCTTACAATGAGCAGTTCTTC.

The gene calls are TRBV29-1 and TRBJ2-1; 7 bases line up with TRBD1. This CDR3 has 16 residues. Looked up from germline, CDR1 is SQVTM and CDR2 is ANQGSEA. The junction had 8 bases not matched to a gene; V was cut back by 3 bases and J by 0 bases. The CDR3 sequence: CSVDSWDSNSYNEQFF. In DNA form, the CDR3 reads TGCAGCGTTGATTCTTGGGACAGTAACTCCTACAATGAGCAGTTCTTC.

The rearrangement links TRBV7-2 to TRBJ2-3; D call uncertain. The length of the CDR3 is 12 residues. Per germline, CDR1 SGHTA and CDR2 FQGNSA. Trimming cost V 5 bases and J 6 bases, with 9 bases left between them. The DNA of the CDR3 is TGTGCCAGCAGCACATCCCTTGATACGCAGTATTTT. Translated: CASSTSLDTQYF.

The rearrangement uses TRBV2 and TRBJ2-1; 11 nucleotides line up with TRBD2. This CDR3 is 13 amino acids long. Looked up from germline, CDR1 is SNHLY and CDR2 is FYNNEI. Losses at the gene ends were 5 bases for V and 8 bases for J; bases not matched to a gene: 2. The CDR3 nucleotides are TGTGCCAGCAGTACTAGCGGGAGTGATGAGCAGTTCTTC. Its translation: CASSTSGSDEQFF.

The CDR3 sequence is CAISHRGGEDSPLHF. The CDR3 DNA follows: TGTGCCATCAGTCACAGGGGGGGGGAGGATTCACCCCTCCACTTT. This rearrangement joins TRBV10-3 to TRBJ1-6, with 8 bases that match TRBD1. The V gene end was trimmed by 5 bases and the J gene end by 8 bases; junction bases not matched to a gene: 8. CDR1 and CDR2 from the germline V gene are ENHRY and SYGVKD. CDR3 length: 15 amino acids.

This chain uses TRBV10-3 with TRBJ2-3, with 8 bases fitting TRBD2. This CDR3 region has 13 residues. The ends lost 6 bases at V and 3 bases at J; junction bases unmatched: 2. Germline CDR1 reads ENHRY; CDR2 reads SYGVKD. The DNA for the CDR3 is TGTGCCATCAGCGGACTAGCAACAGATACGCAGTATTTT. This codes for CAISGLATDTQYF.

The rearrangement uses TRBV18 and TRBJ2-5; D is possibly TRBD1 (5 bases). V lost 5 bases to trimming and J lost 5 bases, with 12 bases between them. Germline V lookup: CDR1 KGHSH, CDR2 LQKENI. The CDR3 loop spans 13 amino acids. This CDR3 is CASSSSGLETQYF. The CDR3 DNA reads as TGTGCCAGCTCATCATCAGGGTTGGAGACCCAGTACTTC.

CDR3 sequence reads: CASSPGQGDEQYF. The DNA for the CDR3 is TGTGCCAGTAGTCCGGGACAGGGGGACGAGCAGTACTTC. The rearrangement links TRBV19 to TRBJ2-7; 11 nucleotides agree with TRBD1. Germline CDR1 LNHDA, CDR2 SQIVND (reference sequence). This CDR3 spans 13 amino acids. Trimming cost V 5 bases and J 5 bases; bases outside gene matches: 2.

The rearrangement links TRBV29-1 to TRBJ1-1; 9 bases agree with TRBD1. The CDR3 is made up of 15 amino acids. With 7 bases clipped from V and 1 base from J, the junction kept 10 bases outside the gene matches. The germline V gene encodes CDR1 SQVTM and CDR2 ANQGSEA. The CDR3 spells CSARTGAFENTEAFF. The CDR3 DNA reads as TGCAGCGCTCGGACAGGGGCCTTCGAGAACACTGAAGCTTTCTTT.

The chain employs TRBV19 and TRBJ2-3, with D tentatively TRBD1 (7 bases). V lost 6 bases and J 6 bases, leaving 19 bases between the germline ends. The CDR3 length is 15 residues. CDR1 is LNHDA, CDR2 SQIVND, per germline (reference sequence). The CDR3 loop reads CASRGQYAGQDTQYF. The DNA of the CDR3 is TGTGCCAGTAGGGGGCAATACGCGGGACAGGATACGCAGTATTTT.

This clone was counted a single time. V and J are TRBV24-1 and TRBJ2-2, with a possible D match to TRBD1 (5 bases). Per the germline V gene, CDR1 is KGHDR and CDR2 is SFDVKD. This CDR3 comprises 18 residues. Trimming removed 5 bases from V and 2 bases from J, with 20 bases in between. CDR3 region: CATSGGHRFASNTGELFF. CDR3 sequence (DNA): TGTGCCACCAGTGGTGGACATAGGTTTGCTTCTAACACCGGGGAGCTGTTTTTT.

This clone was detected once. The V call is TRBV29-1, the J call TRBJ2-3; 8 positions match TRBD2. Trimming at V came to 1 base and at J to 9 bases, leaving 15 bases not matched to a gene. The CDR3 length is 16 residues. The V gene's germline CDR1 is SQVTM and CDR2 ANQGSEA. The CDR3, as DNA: TGCAGCGTTGAAGGTGGGACTAGTCGCGGGGGGAGGACGCAGTATTTT. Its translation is CSVEGGTSRGGRTQYF.

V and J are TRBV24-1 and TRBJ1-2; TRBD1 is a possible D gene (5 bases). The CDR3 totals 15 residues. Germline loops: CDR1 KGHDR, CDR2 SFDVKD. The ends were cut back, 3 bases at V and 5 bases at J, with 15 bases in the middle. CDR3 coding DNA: TGTGCCACCAGTGATCCCCGGGGGTTCGGGTATGGCTACACCTTC. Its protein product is CATSDPRGFGYGYTF.

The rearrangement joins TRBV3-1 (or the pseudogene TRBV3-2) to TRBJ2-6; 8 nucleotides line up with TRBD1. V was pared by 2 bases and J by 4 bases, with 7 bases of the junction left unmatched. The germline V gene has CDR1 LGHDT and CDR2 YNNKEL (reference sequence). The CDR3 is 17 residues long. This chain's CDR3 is CASSQFSDRAGANVLTF. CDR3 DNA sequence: TGTGCCAGCAGCCAATTCTCGGACAGGGCCGGGGCCAACGTCCTGACTTTC.

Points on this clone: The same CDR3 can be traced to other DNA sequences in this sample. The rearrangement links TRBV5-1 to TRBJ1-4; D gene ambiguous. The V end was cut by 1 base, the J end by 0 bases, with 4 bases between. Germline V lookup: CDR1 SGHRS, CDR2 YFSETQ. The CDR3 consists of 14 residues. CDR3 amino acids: CASSLSATNEKLFF. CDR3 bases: TGCGCCAGCAGCTTGAGCGCAACTAATGAAAAACTGTTTTTT.

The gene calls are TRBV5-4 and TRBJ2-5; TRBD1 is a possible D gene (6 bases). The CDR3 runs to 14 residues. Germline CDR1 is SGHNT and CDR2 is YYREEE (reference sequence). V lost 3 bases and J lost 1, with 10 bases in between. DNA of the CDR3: TGTGCCAGCAGCTCCGGGACATTCCAAGAGACCCAGTACTTC. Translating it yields CASSSGTFQETQYF. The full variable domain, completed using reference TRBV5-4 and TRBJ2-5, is ETGVTQSPTHLIKTRGQQVTLRCSSQSGHNTVSWYQQALGQGPQFIFQYYREEENGRGNFPPRFSGLQFPNYSSELNVNALELDDSALYLCASSSGTFQETQYFGPGTRLLVL.

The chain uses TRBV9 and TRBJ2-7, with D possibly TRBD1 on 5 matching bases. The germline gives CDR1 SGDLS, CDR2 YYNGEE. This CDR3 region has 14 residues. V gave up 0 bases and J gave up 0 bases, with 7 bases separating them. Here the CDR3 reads CASSVGQLSYEQYF. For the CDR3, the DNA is TGTGCCAGCAGCGTAGGACAGCTCTCCTACGAGCAGTACTTC.

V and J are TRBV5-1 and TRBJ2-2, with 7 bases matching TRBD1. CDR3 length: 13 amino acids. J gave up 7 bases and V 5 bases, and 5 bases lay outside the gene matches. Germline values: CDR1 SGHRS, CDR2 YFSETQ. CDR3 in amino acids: CASSGQVGGELFF. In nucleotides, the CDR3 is TGCGCCAGCAGTGGACAGGTGGGCGGGGAGCTGTTTTTT.

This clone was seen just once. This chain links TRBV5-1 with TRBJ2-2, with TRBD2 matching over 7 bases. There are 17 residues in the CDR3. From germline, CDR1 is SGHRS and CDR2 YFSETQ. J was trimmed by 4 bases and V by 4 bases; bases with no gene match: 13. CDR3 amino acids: CASSVQPGRGGTGELFF. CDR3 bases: TGCGCCAGCAGCGTTCAACCGGGACGCGGGGGCACCGGGGAGCTGTTTTTT. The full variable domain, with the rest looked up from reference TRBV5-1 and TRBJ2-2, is KAGVTQTPRYLIKTRGQQVTLSCSPISGHRSVSWYQQTPGQGLQFLFEYFSETQRNKGNFPGRFSGRQFSNSRSEMNVSTLELGDSALYLCASSVQPGRGGTGELFFGEGSRLTVL.

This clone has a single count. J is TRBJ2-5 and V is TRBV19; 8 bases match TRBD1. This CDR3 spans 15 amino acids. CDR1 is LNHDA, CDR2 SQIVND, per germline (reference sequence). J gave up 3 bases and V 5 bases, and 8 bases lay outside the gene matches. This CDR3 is CASSALTGGKETQYF. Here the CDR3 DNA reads TGTGCCAGTAGTGCCTTAACAGGGGGGAAAGAGACCCAGTACTTC.

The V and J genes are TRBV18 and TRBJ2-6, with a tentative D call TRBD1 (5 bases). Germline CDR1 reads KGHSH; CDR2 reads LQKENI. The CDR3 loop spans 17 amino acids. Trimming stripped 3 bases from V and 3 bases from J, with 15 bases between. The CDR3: CASSPSQGSLGANVLTF. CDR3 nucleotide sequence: TGTGCCAGCTCACCCTCCCAGGGATCCCTTGGGGCCAACGTCCTGACTTTC.

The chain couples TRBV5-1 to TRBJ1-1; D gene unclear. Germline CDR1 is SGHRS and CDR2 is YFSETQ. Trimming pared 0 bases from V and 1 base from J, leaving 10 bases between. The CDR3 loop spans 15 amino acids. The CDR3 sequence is CASSLAVSENTEAFF. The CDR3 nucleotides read TGCGCCAGCAGCTTGGCCGTGTCAGAGAACACTGAAGCTTTCTTT.

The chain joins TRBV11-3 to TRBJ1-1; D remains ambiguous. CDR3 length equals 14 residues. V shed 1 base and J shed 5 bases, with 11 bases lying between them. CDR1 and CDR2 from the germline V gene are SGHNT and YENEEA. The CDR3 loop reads CASSLGSAGTEAFF. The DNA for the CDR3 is TGTGCCAGCAGCTTAGGGTCAGCGGGAACTGAAGCTTTCTTT.

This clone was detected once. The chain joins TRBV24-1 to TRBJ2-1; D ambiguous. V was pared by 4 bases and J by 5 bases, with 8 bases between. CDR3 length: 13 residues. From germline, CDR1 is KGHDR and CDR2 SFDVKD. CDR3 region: CATSDPPDNEQFF. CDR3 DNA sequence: TGTGCCACCAGTGACCCCCCTGACAATGAGCAGTTCTTC.

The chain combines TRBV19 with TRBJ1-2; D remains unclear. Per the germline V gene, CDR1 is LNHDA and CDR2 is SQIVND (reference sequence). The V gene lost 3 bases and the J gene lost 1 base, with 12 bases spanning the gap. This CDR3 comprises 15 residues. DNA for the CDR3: TGTGCCAGTAGTATGAGGATGGGAGATAACTATGGCTACACCTTC. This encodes CASSMRMGDNYGYTF.

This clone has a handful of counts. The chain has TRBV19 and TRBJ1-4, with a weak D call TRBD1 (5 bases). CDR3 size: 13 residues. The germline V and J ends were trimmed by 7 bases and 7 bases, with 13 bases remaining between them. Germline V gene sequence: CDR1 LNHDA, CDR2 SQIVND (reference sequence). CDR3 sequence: CASKGREAEKLFF. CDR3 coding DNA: TGTGCCAGTAAGGGGCGGGAGGCTGAAAAACTGTTTTTT.

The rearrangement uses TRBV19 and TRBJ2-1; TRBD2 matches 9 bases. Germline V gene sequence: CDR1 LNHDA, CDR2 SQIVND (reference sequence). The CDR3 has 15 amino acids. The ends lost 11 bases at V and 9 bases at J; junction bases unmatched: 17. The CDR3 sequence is CASSIEVAGVGEQFF. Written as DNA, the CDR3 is TGTGCCTCCTCAATCGAGGTAGCGGGAGTGGGTGAGCAGTTCTTC.

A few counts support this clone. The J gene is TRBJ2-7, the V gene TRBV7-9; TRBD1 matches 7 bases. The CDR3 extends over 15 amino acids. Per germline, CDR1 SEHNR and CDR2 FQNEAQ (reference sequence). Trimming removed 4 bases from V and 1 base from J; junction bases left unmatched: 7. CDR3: CASSSIQGRSYEQYF. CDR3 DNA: TGTGCCAGCAGCTCTATACAGGGGAGATCCTACGAGCAGTACTTC.

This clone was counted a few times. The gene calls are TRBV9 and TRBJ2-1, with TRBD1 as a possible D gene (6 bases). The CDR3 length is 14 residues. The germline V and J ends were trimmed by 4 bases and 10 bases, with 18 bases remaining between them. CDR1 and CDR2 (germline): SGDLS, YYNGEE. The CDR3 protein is CASSQGLSPREQFF. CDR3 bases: TGTGCCAGCAGCCAGGGGCTCTCGCCAAGGGAGCAGTTCTTC.